Each of the 8 T cell receptor beta chains below was sequenced from the same sample in a study of cytomegalovirus exposure and HLA in healthy donors (TCRdb year 2017). Receptor amplification or capture employed the immunoSEQ multiplex PCR assay. A mixture of 60 forward primers for TCR Vbeta segments and 13 reverse primers for TCR Jbeta segments was used in the multiplex PCR. TCRdb took over this immuneACCESS table, retaining in-frame rearrangements with V and J assigned. Such tables are incomplete; in checked studies, under half of the missing clones stem from an unresolved V gene, and the remainder is unexplained. Within this sample are approximately 150,000 clones, with 64% of them counted one time only. The top ten clonotypes cover approximately 2.9% of the sample. The sequencing sample was made of PBMCs. The source is a young woman in good health and CMV-seropositive.

The gene calls are TRBV7-8 and TRBJ2-7, with TRBD2 matching over 9 bases. Trimming took 5 bases from V and 3 from J; bases not matched to a gene: 8. The CDR3 covers 15 residues. Germline V lookup: CDR1 SGHVS, CDR2 FQNEAQ. CDR3 region: CASSLTGTSLYEQYF. CDR3 nucleotides: TGTGCCAGCAGCCTTACCGGGACTAGCCTCTACGAGCAGTACTTC.

The chain combines TRBV7-6 with TRBJ1-5; D might be TRBD1 (5 bases). The CDR3 spans 13 residues. With 2 bases removed from V and 8 bases from J, the gap between germline ends came to 10 bases. Germline V gene sequence: CDR1 SGHVS, CDR2 FNYEAQ. The CDR3 spells CASSLSVDKPQHF. The CDR3 DNA reads TGTGCCAGCAGCTTATCTGTGGACAAGCCCCAGCATTTT.

This chain connects TRBV7-2 to TRBJ2-7; 7 bases are shared with TRBD2. J gave up 5 bases and V 5 bases, and 15 bases lay outside the gene matches. The CDR3 totals 16 residues. The germline V gene encodes CDR1 SGHTA and CDR2 FQGNSA. The CDR3 loop reads CASSQTPGGSMDEQYF. CDR3 nucleotides: TGTGCCAGCAGCCAAACCCCTGGCGGGAGCATGGACGAGCAGTACTTC.

This clone has only one observation. The chain carries TRBV5-1 and TRBJ1-1, with D perhaps TRBD1 (6 bases). Between the trimmed V and J ends, which lost 2 bases and 6 bases, there was a span of 14 bases. From germline, CDR1 is SGHRS and CDR2 YFSETQ. The CDR3 runs 14 residues. The CDR3 nucleotides are TGCGCCAGCAGCTTCCAGGGGACAAGCGCTGAAGCTTTCTTT. Protein product: CASSFQGTSAEAFF. Full variable domain (outside the CDR3, taken from reference TRBV5-1 and TRBJ1-1): KAGVTQTPRYLIKTRGQQVTLSCSPISGHRSVSWYQQTPGQGLQFLFEYFSETQRNKGNFPGRFSGRQFSNSRSEMNVSTLELGDSALYLCASSFQGTSAEAFFGQGTRLTVV.

The rearrangement joins TRBV5-8 to TRBJ1-2; no clear D gene. CDR3 length equals 15 residues. Germline-derived CDR1 and CDR2 are SGHTS and YDEGEE. Trimming took off 0 bases at V and 7 bases at J, with 16 bases between the two ends. The CDR3 coding sequence is TGTGCCAGCAGCTTGGACAGTTCTCTTTTCGGTGGCTACACCTTC. Amino acids: CASSLDSSLFGGYTF.

This clone counts as medium-sized. The V and J genes are TRBV5-5 and TRBJ1-1; D gene unclear. Germline V gene lookup returns CDR1 SGHKS and CDR2 YYEKEE (reference sequence). The CDR3 runs 11 residues. Deletions cut 4 bases from V and 3 bases from J, with 4 bases between. The CDR3 here is CASSVYTEAFF. CDR3 in DNA: TGTGCCAGCAGCGTATACACTGAAGCTTTCTTT.

The gene calls are TRBV5-1 and TRBJ2-4, with D perhaps matching TRBD2 (6 bases). CDR3 length equals 16 residues. The germline gives CDR1 SGHRS, CDR2 YFSETQ. Trimming removed 0 bases from V and 0 bases from J, with 10 bases in between. The CDR3 sequence: CASSLVGGLAKNIQYF. CDR3 coding DNA: TGCGCCAGCAGCTTGGTCGGAGGGTTAGCCAAAAACATTCAGTACTTC.

The CDR3 loop reads CASSGRTANEKLFF. DNA of the CDR3: TGTGCCAGCAGTGGACGGACAGCTAATGAAAAACTGTTTTTT. The chain has TRBV6-5 and TRBJ1-4; a possible D gene is TRBD1 (6 bases). Germline CDR1 and CDR2: MNHEY and SVGAGI. Between the trimmed V and J ends, which lost 5 bases and 3 bases, there was a span of 10 bases. CDR3 length: 14 residues.